This is a list of T cell receptor beta chains from one sample in a study of blood T cell repertoires in COVID-19. Sequencing used immunoSEQ multiplex PCR; TCRdb keeps in-frame clones, though not all of them. The sample comprises 250,000 or so clones, approximately 85% of which are singletons, and roughly 4% rests with the top ten. Sequenced sample: peripheral blood. These receptors came from a man aged 45-65 years with acute or convalescent COVID-19. Both conserved end residues are part of each CDR3. D genes are given only for firm matches. Size values are once, few and many counts, or a class for expanded clones, and some rows have none.

clone_size | j_call | d_call | v_call | cdr3_aa | cdr3_nt
NA | TRBJ2-7 | TRBD1 | TRBV19 | CASSMLQGASYEQYF | TGTGCCAGTAGTATGCTACAGGGGGCATCCTACGAGCAGTACTTC
NA | TRBJ1-3 | NA | TRBV3-1/TRBV3-2 | CASSQGLAGNTIYF | TGTGCCAGCAGCCAAGGGCTAGCTGGAAACACCATATATTTT
NA | TRBJ1-6 | TRBD1 | TRBV2 | CASSGTGDLSPLHF | TGTGCCAGCAGCGGGACAGGGGACCTTTCACCCCTCCACTTT
NA | TRBJ2-2 | NA | TRBV7-3 | CASSSTDTGELFF | TGTGCCAGCAGCTCAACCGACACCGGGGAGCTGTTTTTT
NA | TRBJ2-7 | TRBD1 | TRBV6-5 | CASSYEGAYEQYF | TGTGCCAGCAGTTATGAGGGGGCGTACGAGCAGTACTTC
once | TRBJ2-3 | TRBD2 | TRBV5-1 | CASSFPIAGGATDTQYF | TGCGCCAGCAGCTTCCCCATAGCGGGAGGAGCCACAGATACGCAGTATTTT
NA | TRBJ1-4 | NA | TRBV28 | CASSLPGGREKLFF | TGTGCCAGCAGTTTACCGGGGGGTAGGGAAAAACTGTTTTTT
NA | TRBJ1-5 | NA | TRBV19 | CASSPRGNQPQHF | TGTGCCAGTAGCCCCAGGGGCAATCAGCCCCAGCATTTT
NA | TRBJ1-6 | NA | TRBV27 | CASSLNRADSPLHF | TGTGCCAGCAGTTTAAACAGGGCTGATTCACCCCTCCACTTT
NA | TRBJ2-7 | TRBD2 | TRBV30 | CAWSPNSGRQYF | TGTGCCTGGAGTCCCAATAGCGGGAGGCAGTACTTC
NA | TRBJ1-2 | NA | TRBV19 | CASSPAGRSWGYTF | TGTGCCAGTAGTCCTGCGGGACGGTCGTGGGGCTACACCTTC
NA | TRBJ1-5 | NA | TRBV4-1 | CASSQASGGPQHF | TGCGCCAGCAGCCAAGCTTCCGGGGGGCCCCAGCATTTT
NA | TRBJ2-7 | TRBD1 | TRBV27 | CASSWDRGAEQYF | TGTGCCAGCAGTTGGGACAGGGGAGCCGAGCAGTACTTC
NA | TRBJ1-5 | NA | TRBV10-3 | CAISESRDNQPQHF | TGTGCCATCAGTGAGTCCAGGGACAATCAGCCCCAGCATTTT
NA | TRBJ1-2 | TRBD1 | TRBV28 | CASRQTGGGYGYTF | TGTGCCAGCAGACAGACAGGGGGGGGTTATGGCTACACCTTC
NA | TRBJ2-7 | NA | TRBV4-1 | CASSQGQTAAYEQYF | TGCGCCAGCAGCCAAGGGCAGACAGCTGCCTACGAGCAGTACTTC
NA | TRBJ2-1 | TRBD1 | TRBV11-1 | CASSQPPGQLNNEQFF | TGTGCCAGCAGCCAACCACCGGGACAGCTTAACAATGAGCAGTTCTTC
NA | TRBJ1-6 | NA | TRBV7-3 | CASSYRVDNSPLHF | TGTGCCAGCAGCTACAGGGTTGATAATTCACCCCTCCACTTT
NA | TRBJ1-4 | NA | TRBV18 | CASSPPVLRGEKLFF | TGTGCCAGCTCACCACCTGTACTACGGGGTGAAAAACTGTTTTTT
NA | TRBJ2-7 | TRBD2 | TRBV7-9 | CASSRTSGGGEQYF | TGTGCCAGCAGCCGGACTAGCGGCGGGGGAGAGCAGTACTTC
NA | TRBJ2-1 | TRBD2 | TRBV14 | CASSPRTSRYNEQFF | TGTGCCAGCAGCCCGAGGACTAGTCGCTACAATGAGCAGTTCTTC
NA | TRBJ1-5 | NA | TRBV28 | CASSRDIEVQPQHF | TGTGCCAGCAGCCGGGACATCGAGGTTCAGCCCCAGCATTTT
NA | TRBJ1-3 | NA | TRBV7-3 | CASSPTGVSGNTIYF | TGTGCCAGCAGTCCAACAGGCGTCTCTGGAAACACCATATATTTT
NA | TRBJ1-2 | TRBD1 | TRBV6-4 | CASSDQLTDRGQGAYTF | TGTGCCAGCAGTGACCAACTTACGGACCGGGGACAGGGGGCCTACACCTTC
NA | TRBJ1-5 | TRBD1 | TRBV27 | CASRGQGGNQPQHF | TGTGCCAGCAGAGGACAGGGGGGCAATCAGCCCCAGCATTTT
NA | TRBJ2-7 | TRBD1 | TRBV27 | CASSFLTGNEQYF | TGTGCCAGCAGTTTCTTGACAGGGAACGAGCAGTACTTC
NA | TRBJ2-1 | TRBD2 | TRBV7-2 | CASSLVGLAGGGDEQFF | TGTGCCAGCAGCTTAGTGGGGCTAGCGGGAGGGGGAGATGAGCAGTTCTTC
NA | TRBJ2-7 | NA | TRBV12-3/TRBV12-4 | CASSRTGIDEQYF | TGTGCCAGCAGTCGTACAGGGATTGACGAGCAGTACTTC
NA | TRBJ2-7 | TRBD1 | TRBV6-5 | CASSYQGQGGYEQYF | TGTGCCAGCAGTTACCAGGGACAGGGGGGCTACGAGCAGTACTTC
NA | TRBJ1-2 | NA | TRBV29-1 | CSVDKGDRDGYTF | TGCAGCGTTGACAAAGGGGATCGAGATGGCTACACCTTC
NA | TRBJ1-1 | NA | TRBV11-2 | CASSRGRGSFF | TGTGCCAGCAGCAGGGGGAGGGGGTCTTTCTTT
NA | TRBJ1-6 | TRBD1 | TRBV11-2 | CASSPQGQGYNSPLHF | TGTGCCAGCAGCCCCCAAGGACAGGGATATAATTCACCCCTCCACTTT
NA | TRBJ1-1 | TRBD1 | TRBV2 | CASSEGQGETEAFF | TGTGCCAGCAGTGAAGGACAGGGGGAAACTGAAGCTTTCTTT
NA | TRBJ1-2 | NA | TRBV5-8 | CASSLGAAGYGYTF | TGTGCCAGCAGCTTGGGGGCAGCGGGCTATGGCTACACCTTC
NA | TRBJ2-3 | NA | TRBV28 | CASSLYGRGESDTQYF | TGTGCCAGCAGTTTATACGGGAGAGGAGAATCAGATACGCAGTATTTT
NA | TRBJ1-2 | TRBD1 | TRBV10-3 | CAISETDREISNYGYTF | TGTGCCATCAGTGAAACCGACAGGGAGATATCTAACTATGGCTACACCTTC
NA | TRBJ1-4 | NA | TRBV5-6 | CASSLGSSEGLFF | TGTGCCAGCAGCTTGGGGAGCTCCGAAGGACTGTTTTTT
NA | TRBJ1-2 | NA | TRBV6-5 | CASSYSPQDYSYTF | TGTGCCAGCAGTTACTCGCCGCAGGATTACTCCTACACCTTC
few | TRBJ1-2 | TRBD1 | TRBV30 | CAWSQDRELDGYTF | TGTGCCTGGAGCCAGGACAGGGAGTTGGATGGCTACACCTTC
NA | TRBJ1-2 | NA | TRBV27 | CASSLARVGGYTF | TGTGCCAGCAGTTTGGCCAGGGTCGGGGGCTACACCTTC
NA | TRBJ1-5 | TRBD1 | TRBV6-5 | CASSPGQPNQPQHF | TGTGCCAGCAGCCCGGGACAGCCGAATCAGCCCCAGCATTTT
NA | TRBJ1-3 | TRBD1 | TRBV18 | CASSTGQGGNTIYF | TGTGCCAGCTCAACCGGACAGGGTGGAAACACCATATATTTT
NA | TRBJ1-6 | NA | TRBV6-5 | CASSYLRHAGNSPLHF | TGTGCCAGCAGTTACCTTCGTCATGCAGGGAATTCACCCCTCCACTTT
NA | TRBJ1-5 | TRBD1 | TRBV2 | CASSGTGGKSNQPQHF | TGTGCCAGCAGCGGGACAGGGGGAAAGAGCAATCAGCCCCAGCATTTT
few | TRBJ2-1 | TRBD2 | TRBV18 | CASSPGLAGDGEQFF | TGTGCCAGCTCACCTGGACTAGCGGGGGACGGTGAGCAGTTCTTC
NA | TRBJ1-6 | NA | TRBV27 | CASSLQDNSPLHF | TGTGCCAGCAGTTTACAGGATAATTCACCCCTCCACTTT
NA | TRBJ2-1 | NA | TRBV5-1 | CASSSAASSYNEQFF | TGCGCCAGCAGCTCAGCGGCTAGCTCCTACAATGAGCAGTTCTTC
NA | TRBJ1-5 | NA | TRBV2 | CASRLRGSSNQPQHF | TGTGCCAGCAGGCTGAGGGGGAGCAGCAATCAGCCCCAGCATTTT
NA | TRBJ1-6 | TRBD1 | TRBV10-3 | CAISSLLGQGDSPLHF | TGTGCCATCAGTTCCCTTTTAGGACAGGGCGATTCACCCCTCCACTTT
few | TRBJ1-2 | TRBD1 | TRBV6-5 | CASTPTGVNYGYTF | TGTGCCAGCACCCCGACAGGGGTAAACTATGGCTACACCTTC
NA | TRBJ1-6 | NA | TRBV6-5 | CASSYLDSYNSPLHF | TGTGCCAGCAGTTACTTAGACTCCTATAATTCACCCCTCCACTTT
NA | TRBJ2-3 | NA | TRBV5-4 | CASSLGQREDTQYF | TGTGCCAGCAGCTTAGGACAGAGAGAAGATACGCAGTATTTT
NA | TRBJ2-4 | NA | TRBV2 | CASSPAENIQYF | TGTGCCAGCAGTCCCGCGGAAAACATTCAGTACTTC
NA | TRBJ2-7 | TRBD2 | TRBV7-3 | CASGLAGVGEQYF | TGTGCCAGTGGACTAGCGGGAGTTGGGGAGCAGTACTTC